These 7 T cell receptor beta chains came from one sample sequenced in a study of PD-1 blockade in classical Hodgkin lymphoma. Time point described: cycle 4 day 1 (C4D1), after less than 7 weeks of nivolumab. Every patient was affected by relapse after autologous stem cell transplantation, while exposure to brentuximab vedotin was not uniform. Data came from immunoSEQ multiplex PCR; TCRdb stores just in-frame clones and leaves some out. The sample lists around 40,000 clones, about 80% occurring once. The sequencing here drew on peripheral blood mononuclear cells (PBMCs), taken before the fourth cycle of nivolumab. Receptors originate from a human donor with classical Hodgkin lymphoma.

The gene calls are TRBV7-8 and TRBJ1-5; D unresolved. The CDR3 has 14 amino acids. V was cut by 4 bases and J by 3 bases, with 10 bases left in between. Germline assignment: CDR1 SGHVS and CDR2 FQNEAQ. CDR3: CASSSQFNNQPQHF. The CDR3 nucleotides are TGTGCCAGCAGCTCTCAATTTAACAATCAGCCCCAGCATTTT.

The chain recombines TRBV30 with TRBJ1-3; D unclear. This CDR3 is 15 amino acids long. The V gene lost 4 bases and the J gene lost 0 bases, with 13 bases spanning the gap. Germline V CDR1 and CDR2: GTSNPN, SVGIG (reference sequence). The CDR3 DNA sequence: TGTGCCTGGAACAAAAGACTCCGCTCTGGAAACACCATATATTTT. Translated: CAWNKRLRSGNTIYF.

This clone was picked up one time. This chain links TRBV10-3 with TRBJ1-5; TRBD1 aligns across 7 bases. Trimming took 2 bases from V and 7 from J; bases not matched to a gene: 8. Looked up from germline, CDR1 is ENHRY and CDR2 is SYGVKD. This CDR3 region has 15 residues. CDR3: CAISEEGARGQPQHF. DNA of the CDR3: TGTGCCATCAGTGAGGAGGGGGCCAGGGGCCAGCCCCAGCATTTT.

This chain uses TRBV5-4 with TRBJ2-3; the D call may be TRBD1 or TRBD2 (6 bases each). Germline lookup yields CDR1 SGHNT and CDR2 YYREEE (reference sequence). V was trimmed by 2 bases and J by 2 bases, leaving 18 bases between them. The CDR3 is made up of 17 amino acids. The CDR3 loop is CASSLEGRGPYTDTQYF. The CDR3 bases are TGTGCCAGCAGCTTAGAAGGCCGGGGGCCCTACACAGATACGCAGTATTTT.

The rearrangement links TRBV7-2 to TRBJ2-5; the match to TRBD2 covers 7 bases. Per the germline V gene, CDR1 is SGHTA and CDR2 is FQGNSA. This CDR3 has 13 amino acids. J gave up 5 bases and V 2 bases, and 2 bases lay outside the gene matches. This CDR3 is CASSLRGVETQYF. CDR3 coding DNA: TGTGCCAGCAGCTTACGGGGGGTGGAGACCCAGTACTTC.

Only a few counts were recorded for this clone. The chain couples TRBV13 to TRBJ2-3; TRBD2 is a possible D gene (6 bases). With 5 bases removed from V and 6 bases from J, the gap between germline ends came to 12 bases. The CDR3 has 13 residues. CDR1 and CDR2 (germline): PRHDT, FYEKMQ (reference sequence). The CDR3, as DNA: TGTGCCAGCAGCCAGACTAGAGGTGATACGCAGTATTTT. As protein: CASSQTRGDTQYF.

The chain has TRBV5-6 and TRBJ2-4; 8 bases match TRBD1. The trim removed 2 bases at V and 8 bases at J, leaving 9 bases unmatched. CDR3 length: 15 amino acids. Germline V gene sequence: CDR1 SGHDT, CDR2 YYEEEE. In DNA form, the CDR3 reads TGTGCCAGCAGCTTAGGGGACAGGAATGTTTACATTCAGTACTTC. Its translation is CASSLGDRNVYIQYF.